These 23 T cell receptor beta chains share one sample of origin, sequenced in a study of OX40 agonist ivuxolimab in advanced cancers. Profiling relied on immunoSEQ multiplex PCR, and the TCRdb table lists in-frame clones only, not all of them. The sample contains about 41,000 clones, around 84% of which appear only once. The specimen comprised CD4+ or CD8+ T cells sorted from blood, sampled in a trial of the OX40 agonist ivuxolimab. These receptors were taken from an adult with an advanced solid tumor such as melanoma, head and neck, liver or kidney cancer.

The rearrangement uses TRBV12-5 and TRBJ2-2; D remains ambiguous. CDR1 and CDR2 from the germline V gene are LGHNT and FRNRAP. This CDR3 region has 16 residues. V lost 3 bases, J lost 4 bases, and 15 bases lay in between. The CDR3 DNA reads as TGTGCTAGTGGTTTTTCTCCGGCCCTAGGCACCGGGGAGCTGTTTTTT. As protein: CASGFSPALGTGELFF.

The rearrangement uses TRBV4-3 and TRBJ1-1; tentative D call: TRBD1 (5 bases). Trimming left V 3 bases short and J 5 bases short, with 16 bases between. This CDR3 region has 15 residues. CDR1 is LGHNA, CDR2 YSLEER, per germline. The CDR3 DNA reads TGCGCCAGCAGCCACAGCCGTGGGGCTGAGACTGAAGCTTTCTTT. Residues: CASSHSRGAETEAFF.

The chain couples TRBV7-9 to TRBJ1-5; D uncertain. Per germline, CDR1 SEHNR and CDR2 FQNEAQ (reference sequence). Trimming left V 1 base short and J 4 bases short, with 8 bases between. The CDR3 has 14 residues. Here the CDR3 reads CASSLGLGNQPQHF. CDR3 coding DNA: TGTGCCAGCAGCTTAGGACTGGGGAATCAGCCCCAGCATTTT.

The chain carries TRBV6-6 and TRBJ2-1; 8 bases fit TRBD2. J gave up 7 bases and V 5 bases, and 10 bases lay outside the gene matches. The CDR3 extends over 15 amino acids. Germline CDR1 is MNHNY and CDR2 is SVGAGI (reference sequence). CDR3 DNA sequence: TGTGCCAGCAGTAAGGCAGGCGGGGGGCGGAATGAGCAGTTCTTC. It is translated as CASSKAGGGRNEQFF.

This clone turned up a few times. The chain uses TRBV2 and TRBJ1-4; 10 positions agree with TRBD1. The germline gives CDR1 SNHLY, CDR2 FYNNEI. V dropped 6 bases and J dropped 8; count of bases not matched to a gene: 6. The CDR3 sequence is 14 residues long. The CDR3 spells CASSIDRGHEKLFF. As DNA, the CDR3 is TGTGCCAGCAGCATCGACAGGGGGCACGAAAAACTGTTTTTT.

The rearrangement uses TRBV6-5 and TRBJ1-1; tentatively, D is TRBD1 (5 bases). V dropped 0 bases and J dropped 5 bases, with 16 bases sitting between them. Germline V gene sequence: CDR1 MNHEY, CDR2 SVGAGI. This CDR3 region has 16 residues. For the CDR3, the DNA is TGTGCCAGCAGTTACTCGACGGAGGGGCCCGTGACTGAAGCTTTCTTT. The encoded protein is CASSYSTEGPVTEAFF.

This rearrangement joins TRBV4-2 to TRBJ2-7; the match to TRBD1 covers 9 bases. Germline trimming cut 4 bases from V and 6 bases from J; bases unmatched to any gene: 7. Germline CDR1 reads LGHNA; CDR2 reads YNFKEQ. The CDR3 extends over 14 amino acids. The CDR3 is CASSPGTGIAEQYF. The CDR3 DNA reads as TGTGCCAGCAGCCCGGGGACAGGGATAGCCGAGCAGTACTTC.

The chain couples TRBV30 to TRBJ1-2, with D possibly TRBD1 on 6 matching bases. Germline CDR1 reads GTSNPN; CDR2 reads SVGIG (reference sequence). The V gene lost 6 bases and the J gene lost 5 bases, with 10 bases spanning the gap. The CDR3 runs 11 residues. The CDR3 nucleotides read TGTGCCTGTCGACAGGATTATGGCTACACCTTC. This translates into CACRQDYGYTF. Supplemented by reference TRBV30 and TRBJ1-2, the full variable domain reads SQTIHQWPATLVQPVGSPLSLECTVEGTSNPNLYWYRQAAGRGLQLLFYSVGIGQISSEVPQNLSASRPQDRQFILSSKKLLLSDSGFYLCACRQDYGYTFGSGTRLTVV.

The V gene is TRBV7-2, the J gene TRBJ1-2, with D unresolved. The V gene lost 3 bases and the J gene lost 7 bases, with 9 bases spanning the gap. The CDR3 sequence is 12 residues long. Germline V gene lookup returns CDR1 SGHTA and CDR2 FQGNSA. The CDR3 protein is CASSLAIGGYTF. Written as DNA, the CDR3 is TGTGCCAGCAGCTTGGCGATTGGTGGCTACACCTTC.

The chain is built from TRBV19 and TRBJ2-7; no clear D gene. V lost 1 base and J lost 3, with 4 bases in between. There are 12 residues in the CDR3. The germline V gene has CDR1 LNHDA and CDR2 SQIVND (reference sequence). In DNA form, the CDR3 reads TGTGCCAGTAGTATAGGAGGCTACGAGCAGTACTTC. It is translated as CASSIGGYEQYF.

For the CDR3, the DNA is TGTGCCAGCAGCTTCACCGGACTAGCGGGGGCCCCAGATACGCAGTATTTT. It is translated as CASSFTGLAGAPDTQYF. The rearrangement links TRBV7-3 to TRBJ2-3; 13 bases are a match to TRBD2. J gave up 4 bases and V 3 bases, and 7 bases lay outside the gene matches. Per the germline V gene, CDR1 is SGHTA and CDR2 is FQGTGA. There are 17 residues in the CDR3.

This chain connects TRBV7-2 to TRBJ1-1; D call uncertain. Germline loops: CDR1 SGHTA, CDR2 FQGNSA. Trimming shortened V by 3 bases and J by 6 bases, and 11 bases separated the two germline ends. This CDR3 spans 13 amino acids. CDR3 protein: CASSFYNIPEAFF. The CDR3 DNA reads TGTGCCAGCAGCTTTTACAATATACCTGAAGCTTTCTTT.

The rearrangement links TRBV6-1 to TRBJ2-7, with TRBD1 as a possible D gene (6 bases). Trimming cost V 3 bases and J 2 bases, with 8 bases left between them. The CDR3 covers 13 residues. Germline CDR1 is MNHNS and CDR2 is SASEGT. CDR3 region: CASSDNRAYEQYF. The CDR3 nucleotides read TGTGCCAGCAGTGATAACAGGGCCTACGAGCAGTACTTC.

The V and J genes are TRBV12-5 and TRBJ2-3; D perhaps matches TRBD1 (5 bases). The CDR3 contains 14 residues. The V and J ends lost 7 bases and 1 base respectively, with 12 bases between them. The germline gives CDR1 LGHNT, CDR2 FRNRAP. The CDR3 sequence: CASASAGRTDTQYF. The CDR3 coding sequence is TGTGCTAGTGCCTCGGCAGGGCGCACAGATACGCAGTATTTT.

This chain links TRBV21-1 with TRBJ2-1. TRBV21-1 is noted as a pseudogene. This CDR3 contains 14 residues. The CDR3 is CASIGEGSYNEQFF. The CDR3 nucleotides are TGTGCCAGCATCGGTGAAGGGTCCTACAATGAGCAGTTCTTC.

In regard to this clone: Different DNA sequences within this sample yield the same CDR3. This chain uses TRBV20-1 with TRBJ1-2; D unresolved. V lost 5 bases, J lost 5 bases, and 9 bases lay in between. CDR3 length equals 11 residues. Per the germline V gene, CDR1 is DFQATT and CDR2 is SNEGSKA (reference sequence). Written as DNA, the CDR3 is TGCAGTGCTTCCTCACTATATGGCTACACCTTC. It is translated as CSASSLYGYTF.

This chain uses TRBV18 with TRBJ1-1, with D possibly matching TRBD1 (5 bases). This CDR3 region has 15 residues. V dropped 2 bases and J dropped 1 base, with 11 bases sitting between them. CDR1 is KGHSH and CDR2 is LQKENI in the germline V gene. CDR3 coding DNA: TGTGCCAGCTCACCAACCAGACAGTCGAACACTGAAGCTTTCTTT. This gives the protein CASSPTRQSNTEAFF.

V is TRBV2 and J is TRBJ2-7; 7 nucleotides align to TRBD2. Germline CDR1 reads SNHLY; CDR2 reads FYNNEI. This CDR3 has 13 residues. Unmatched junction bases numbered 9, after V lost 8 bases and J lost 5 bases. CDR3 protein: CASLRDYGDEQYF. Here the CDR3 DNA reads TGTGCCAGCCTCCGGGACTACGGCGACGAGCAGTACTTC.

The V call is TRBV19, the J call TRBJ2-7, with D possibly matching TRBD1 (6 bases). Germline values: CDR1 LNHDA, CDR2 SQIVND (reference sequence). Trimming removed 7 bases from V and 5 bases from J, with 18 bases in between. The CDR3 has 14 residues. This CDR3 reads CASKARTEKNEQYF. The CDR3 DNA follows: TGTGCCAGTAAGGCACGGACAGAGAAAAACGAGCAGTACTTC.

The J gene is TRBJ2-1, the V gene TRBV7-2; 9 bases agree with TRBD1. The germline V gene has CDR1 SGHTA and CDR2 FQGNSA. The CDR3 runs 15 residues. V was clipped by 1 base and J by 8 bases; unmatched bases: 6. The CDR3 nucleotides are TGTGCCAGCAGCTTAGTGGGACAGGGACTGCATGAGCAGTTCTTC. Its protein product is CASSLVGQGLHEQFF. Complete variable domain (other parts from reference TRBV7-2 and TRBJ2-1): GAGVSQSPSNKVTEKGKDVELRCDPISGHTALYWYRQSLGQGLEFLIYFQGNSAPDKSGLPSDRFSAERTGGSVSTLTIQRTQQEDSAVYLCASSLVGQGLHEQFFGPGTRLTVL.

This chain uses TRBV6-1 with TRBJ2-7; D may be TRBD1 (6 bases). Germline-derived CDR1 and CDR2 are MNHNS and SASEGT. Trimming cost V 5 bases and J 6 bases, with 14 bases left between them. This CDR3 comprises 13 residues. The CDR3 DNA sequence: TGTGCCAGCAGTAGACCACAGGGTATCGAGCAGTACTTC. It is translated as CASSRPQGIEQYF.

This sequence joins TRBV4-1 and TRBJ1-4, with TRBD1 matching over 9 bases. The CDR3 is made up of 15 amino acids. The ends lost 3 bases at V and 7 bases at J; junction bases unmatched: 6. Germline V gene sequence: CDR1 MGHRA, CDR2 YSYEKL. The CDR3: CASSHNRDRAEKLFF. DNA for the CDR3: TGCGCCAGCAGCCACAACCGGGACAGGGCTGAAAAACTGTTTTTT.

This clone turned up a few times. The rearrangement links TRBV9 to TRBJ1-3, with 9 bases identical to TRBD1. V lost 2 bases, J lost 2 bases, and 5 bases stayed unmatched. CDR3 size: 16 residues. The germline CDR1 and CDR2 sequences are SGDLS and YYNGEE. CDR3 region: CASSVGQGSAGNTIYF. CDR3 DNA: TGTGCCAGCAGCGTCGGACAGGGGAGCGCTGGAAACACCATATATTTT.